Below are 14 T cell receptor beta chains sequenced from a single sample in a study of blood T cell repertoires in COVID-19. The table came from immunoSEQ multiplex PCR; TCRdb's copy has only in-frame clones and leaves some out. The sample holds approximately 150,000 clones, 70% to 90% seen once. What was sequenced was peripheral blood. These receptors were taken from a woman of 80 years or more with COVID-19, enrolled during active disease.

The chain combines TRBV28 with TRBJ1-2, with D possibly matching TRBD1 (6 bases). Trimming shortened V by 8 bases and J by 7 bases, and 17 bases separated the two germline ends. This CDR3 region has 13 residues. Germline CDR1 and CDR2: MDHEN and SYDVKM. The CDR3 nucleotides are TGTGCCAGCGGGGCTTACAGGGTGGCTGGCTACACCTTC. Translating gives CASGAYRVAGYTF.

The CDR3 DNA reads as TGCGCCAGCAGCGCGGGGGCCGGGAACACTGAAGCTTTCTTT. Translating it yields CASSAGAGNTEAFF. This chain joins TRBV5-1 and TRBJ1-1; the D gene is possibly TRBD1 (6 bases). V was pared by 4 bases and J by 1 base, with 11 bases between. The CDR3 is 14 amino acids. CDR1 and CDR2 (germline): SGHRS, YFSETQ.

The V and J genes are TRBV6-5 and TRBJ2-6; possibly TRBD2 for D (5 bases). Germline V gives CDR1 MNHEY, CDR2 SVGAGI. CDR3 length: 14 residues. Trimming removed 10 bases at V and 3 bases at J, with 13 bases between. CDR3 amino acids: CATPRGVGANVLTF. The CDR3 DNA is TGTGCCACCCCCCGGGGTGTTGGGGCCAACGTCCTGACTTTC.

The chain uses TRBV12-3 or TRBV12-4 and TRBJ1-1; no reliable D call. V was pared by 6 bases and J by 5 bases, with 13 bases between. The CDR3 loop spans 13 amino acids. CDR3 region: CASSPRGMTEAFF. For the CDR3, the DNA is TGTGCCAGCAGCCCCAGAGGGATGACTGAAGCTTTCTTT.

The chain couples TRBV13 to TRBJ2-2; possibly TRBD1 for D (6 bases). Trimming stripped 3 bases from V and 5 bases from J, with 13 bases between. The CDR3 is 15 residues long. Germline lookup yields CDR1 PRHDT and CDR2 FYEKMQ (reference sequence). The CDR3 region is CASSLGQSKTGELFF. The CDR3 DNA sequence: TGTGCCAGCAGCTTGGGACAATCCAAGACCGGGGAGCTGTTTTTT.

The chain joins TRBV3-1 (or the pseudogene TRBV3-2) to TRBJ1-1, with TRBD1 matching 8 bases. The trim removed 0 bases at V and 0 bases at J, leaving 6 bases unmatched. The germline V gene encodes CDR1 LGHDT and CDR2 YNNKEL (reference sequence). The CDR3 sequence is 17 residues long. The CDR3 spells CASSQDSGGGLNTEAFF. The CDR3 DNA is TGTGCCAGCAGCCAAGATTCAGGGGGCGGTTTGAACACTGAAGCTTTCTTT.

V and J are TRBV6-5 and TRBJ1-1; D is possibly TRBD1 (5 bases). CDR1 is MNHEY, CDR2 SVGAGI, per germline. Deletions cut 6 bases from V and 2 bases from J, with 13 bases between. The CDR3 length is 14 residues. The DNA of the CDR3 is TGTGCCAGCAGGGGGCTGGCGGAAAACACTGAAGCTTTCTTT. As protein: CASRGLAENTEAFF.

J is TRBJ2-7 and V is TRBV11-2; D possibly corresponds to TRBD1 (6 bases). V shed 5 bases and J shed 4 bases, with 15 bases lying between them. CDR1 and CDR2 (germline): SGHAT, FQNNGV. This CDR3 spans 14 amino acids. For the CDR3, the DNA is TGTGCCAGCAGCCGCCTGGGGGCTTCGTACGAGCAGTACTTC. It is translated as CASSRLGASYEQYF.

The chain joins TRBV7-8 to TRBJ1-5, with D unresolved. Germline CDR1 is SGHVS and CDR2 is FQNEAQ. The CDR3 covers 15 residues. Trimming removed 6 bases at V and 0 bases at J, with 12 bases between. The CDR3 sequence: CASSSPGNSNQPQHF. The CDR3 DNA follows: TGTGCCAGCAGTTCGCCGGGAAATAGCAATCAGCCCCAGCATTTT.

This clone was recorded once. The chain combines TRBV6-5 with TRBJ1-5, with D hard to call. V lost 6 bases and J lost 0, with 6 bases in between. The length of the CDR3 is 13 residues. Germline CDR1 and CDR2: MNHEY and SVGAGI. CDR3 sequence: CASRSHSNQPQHF. For the CDR3, the DNA is TGTGCCAGCAGGTCCCATAGCAATCAGCCCCAGCATTTT.

The gene calls are TRBV18 and TRBJ1-2; 9 nucleotides align to TRBD1. J gave up 4 bases and V 6 bases, and 9 bases lay outside the gene matches. Germline V lookup: CDR1 KGHSH, CDR2 LQKENI. The CDR3 is made up of 15 amino acids. CDR3 protein: CASSAGTGTGYGYTF. CDR3 coding DNA: TGTGCCAGCTCCGCCGGGACAGGGACTGGCTATGGCTACACCTTC.

This clone was observed once. The J gene is TRBJ2-2, the V gene TRBV5-1; D ambiguous. Germline V CDR1 and CDR2: SGHRS, YFSETQ. The CDR3 sequence is 16 residues long. V was clipped by 9 bases and J by 0 bases, with 18 bases between them. The CDR3 sequence: CATNHGHQTNTGELFF. CDR3 in DNA: TGCGCCACCAACCATGGCCACCAGACGAACACCGGGGAGCTGTTTTTT.

V and J are TRBV3-1 (or the pseudogene TRBV3-2) and TRBJ2-3; tentative D call: TRBD2 (6 bases). This CDR3 comprises 15 residues. Germline V gives CDR1 LGHDT, CDR2 YNNKEL (reference sequence). Trimming cost V 0 bases and J 2 bases, with 9 bases left between them. CDR3 in DNA: TGTGCCAGCAGCCAAGAGCGGGAACTCACAGATACGCAGTATTTT. Protein product: CASSQERELTDTQYF.

The chain joins TRBV2 to TRBJ1-1; D perhaps matches TRBD1 (5 bases). The CDR3 consists of 13 residues. Germline V gene lookup returns CDR1 SNHLY and CDR2 FYNNEI. V was trimmed by 6 bases and J by 4 bases, leaving 12 bases between them. The CDR3 here is CASRATASTEAFF. The DNA for the CDR3 is TGTGCCAGCAGGGCGACAGCGTCCACTGAAGCTTTCTTT.